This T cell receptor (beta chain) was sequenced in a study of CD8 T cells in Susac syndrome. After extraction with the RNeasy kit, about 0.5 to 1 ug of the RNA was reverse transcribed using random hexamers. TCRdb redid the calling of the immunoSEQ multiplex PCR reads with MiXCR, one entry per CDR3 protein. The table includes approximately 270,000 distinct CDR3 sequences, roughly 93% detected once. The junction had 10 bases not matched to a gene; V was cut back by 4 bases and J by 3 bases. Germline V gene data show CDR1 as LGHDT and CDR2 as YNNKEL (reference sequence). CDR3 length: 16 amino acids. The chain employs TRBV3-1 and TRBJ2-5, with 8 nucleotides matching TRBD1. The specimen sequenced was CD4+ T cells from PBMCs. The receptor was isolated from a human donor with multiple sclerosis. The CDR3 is CASSPGQGAPKETQYF. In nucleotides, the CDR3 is TGTGCCAGCAGCCCCGGCCAGGGGGCTCCTAAAGAGACCCAGTACTTC.